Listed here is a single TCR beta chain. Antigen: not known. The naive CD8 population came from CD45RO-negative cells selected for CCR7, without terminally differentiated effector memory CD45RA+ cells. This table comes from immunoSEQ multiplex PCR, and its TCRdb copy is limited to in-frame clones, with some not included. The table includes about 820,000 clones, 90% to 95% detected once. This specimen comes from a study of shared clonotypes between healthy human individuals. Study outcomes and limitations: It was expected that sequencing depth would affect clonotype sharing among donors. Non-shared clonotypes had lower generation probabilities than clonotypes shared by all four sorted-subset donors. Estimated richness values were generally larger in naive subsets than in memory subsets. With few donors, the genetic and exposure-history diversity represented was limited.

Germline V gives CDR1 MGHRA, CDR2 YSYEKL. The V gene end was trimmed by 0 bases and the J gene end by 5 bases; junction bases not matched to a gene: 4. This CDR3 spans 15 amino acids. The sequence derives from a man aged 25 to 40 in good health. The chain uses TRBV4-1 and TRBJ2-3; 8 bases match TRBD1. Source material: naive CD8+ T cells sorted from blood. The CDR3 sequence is CASSQDDGTGDTQYF. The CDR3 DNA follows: TGCGCCAGCAGCCAAGATGACGGGACAGGAGATACGCAGTATTTT.